The sequence of this T cell receptor (beta chain) was determined in a study of shared clonotypes between healthy human individuals. Overall study: Used for every donor were three CD4 naive, three CD4 memory, two CD8 naive and one CD8 memory plate.

With 2 bases removed from V and 10 bases from J, the gap between germline ends came to 15 bases. Germline V gene lookup returns CDR1 MNHEY and CDR2 SMNVEV (reference sequence). This CDR3 is built from 15 residues. CD45RO-negative CD8 cells positively selected for CCR7 made up the naive population, which excluded terminally differentiated effector memory CD45RA+ cells. Profiling relied on immunoSEQ multiplex PCR, and the TCRdb table lists in-frame clones only, not all of them. The sample has about 2 million clones; just under 95% are singletons. Points on this clone: The antigen is not known.

The study, taken as a whole, reports: Depth of sequencing was expected to influence donor clonotype sharing. The four-donor shared clonotypes exceeded non-shared clonotypes in generation probability, with non-shared ones scoring lower.

The rearrangement joins TRBV27 to TRBJ1-6; tentative D call: TRBD1 (6 bases). This receptor was taken from a man aged 18 to 29 in good health. Sequencing input: naive CD8+ T cells sorted from blood. CDR3 nucleotide sequence: TGTGCCAGCAGTTTAGGGGCAGGGGCGATATCACCCCTCCACTTT. Its protein product is CASSLGAGAISPLHF.